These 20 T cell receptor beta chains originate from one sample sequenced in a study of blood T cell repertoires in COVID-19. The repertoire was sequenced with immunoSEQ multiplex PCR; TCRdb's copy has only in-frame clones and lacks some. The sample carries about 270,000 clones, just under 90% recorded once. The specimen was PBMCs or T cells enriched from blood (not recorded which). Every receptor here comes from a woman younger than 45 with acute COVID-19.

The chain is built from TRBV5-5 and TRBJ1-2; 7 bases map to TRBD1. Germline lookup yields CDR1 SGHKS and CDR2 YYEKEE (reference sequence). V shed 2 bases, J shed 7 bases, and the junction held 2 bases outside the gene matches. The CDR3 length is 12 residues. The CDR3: CASSFSGGGYTF. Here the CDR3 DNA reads TGTGCCAGCAGCTTCTCAGGGGGTGGCTACACCTTC.

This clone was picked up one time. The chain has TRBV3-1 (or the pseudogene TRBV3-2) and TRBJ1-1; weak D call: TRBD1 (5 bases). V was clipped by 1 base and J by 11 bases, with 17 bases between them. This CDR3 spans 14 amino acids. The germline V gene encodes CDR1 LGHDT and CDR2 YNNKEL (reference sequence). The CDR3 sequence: CASSQATPPGEAFF. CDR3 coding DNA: TGTGCCAGCAGCCAAGCAACCCCCCCGGGGGAGGCTTTCTTT.

The CDR3 region is CASSQKDNSGYEQFF. The CDR3 nucleotides are TGCGCCAGCAGCCAGAAGGATAATAGCGGGTATGAGCAGTTCTTC. The gene calls are TRBV4-3 and TRBJ2-1; TRBD2 aligns across 7 bases. The CDR3 is 15 amino acids. V lost 3 bases, J lost 8 bases, and 10 bases stayed unmatched. CDR1 and CDR2 (germline): LGHNA, YSLEER.

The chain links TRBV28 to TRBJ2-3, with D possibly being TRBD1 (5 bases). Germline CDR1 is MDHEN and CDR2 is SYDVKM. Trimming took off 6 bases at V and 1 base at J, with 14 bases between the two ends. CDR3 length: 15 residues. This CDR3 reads CASSLTDSGTDTQYF. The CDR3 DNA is TGTGCCAGCAGCCTCACCGACAGTGGCACAGATACGCAGTATTTT.

CDR3 sequence (DNA): TGTGCCTGGAGTTCTCATGACAGGGCCGCCATATATTTT. Its protein product is CAWSSHDRAAIYF. The chain employs TRBV30 and TRBJ1-3; 7 positions agree with TRBD1. V was clipped by 2 bases and J by 11 bases; unmatched bases: 9. This CDR3 is 13 amino acids long. Germline V gene lookup returns CDR1 GTSNPN and CDR2 SVGIG (reference sequence).

CDR3 DNA: TGTGCCAGCAGCTTCGCAGATTCGAACACCGGGGAGCTGTTTTTT. This encodes CASSFADSNTGELFF. This chain uses TRBV7-6 with TRBJ2-2; no definite D call. This CDR3 contains 15 residues. The V end was cut by 3 bases, the J end by 0 bases, with 8 bases between. Germline lookup yields CDR1 SGHVS and CDR2 FNYEAQ.

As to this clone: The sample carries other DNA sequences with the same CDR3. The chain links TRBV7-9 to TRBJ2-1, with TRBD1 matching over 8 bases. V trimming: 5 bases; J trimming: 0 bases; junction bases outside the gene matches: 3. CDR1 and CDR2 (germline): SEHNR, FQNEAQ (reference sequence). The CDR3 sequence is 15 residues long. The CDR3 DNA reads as TGTGCCAGCAGCCTAGGACAGGGCTCCTACAATGAGCAGTTCTTC. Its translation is CASSLGQGSYNEQFF. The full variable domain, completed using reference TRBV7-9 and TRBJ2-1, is DTGVSQNPRHKITKRGQNVTFRCDPISEHNRLYWYRQTLGQGPEFLTYFQNEAQLEKSRLLSDRFSAERPKGSFSTLEIQRTEQGDSAMYLCASSLGQGSYNEQFFGPGTRLTVL.

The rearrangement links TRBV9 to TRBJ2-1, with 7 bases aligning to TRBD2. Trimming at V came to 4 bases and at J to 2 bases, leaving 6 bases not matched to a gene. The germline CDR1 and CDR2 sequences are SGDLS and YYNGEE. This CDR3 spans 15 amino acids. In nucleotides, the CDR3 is TGTGCCAGCAGCCTCGTGGGGGGGGCCTACAATGAGCAGTTCTTC. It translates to CASSLVGGAYNEQFF.

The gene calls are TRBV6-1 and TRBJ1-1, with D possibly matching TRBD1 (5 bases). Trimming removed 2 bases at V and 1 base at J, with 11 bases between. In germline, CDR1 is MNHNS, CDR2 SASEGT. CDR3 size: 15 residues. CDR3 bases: TGTGCCAGCAGTGAAAGCCAGGGATGGAACACTGAAGCTTTCTTT. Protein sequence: CASSESQGWNTEAFF.

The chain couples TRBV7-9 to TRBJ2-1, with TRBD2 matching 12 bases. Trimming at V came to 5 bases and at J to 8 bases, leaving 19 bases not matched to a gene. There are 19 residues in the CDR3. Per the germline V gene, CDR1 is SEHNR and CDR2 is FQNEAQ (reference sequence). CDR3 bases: TGTGCCAGCAGCCACCGGACAGGTCGGCTAGCGGGAGGGCGGGATGAGCAGTTCTTC. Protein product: CASSHRTGRLAGGRDEQFF.

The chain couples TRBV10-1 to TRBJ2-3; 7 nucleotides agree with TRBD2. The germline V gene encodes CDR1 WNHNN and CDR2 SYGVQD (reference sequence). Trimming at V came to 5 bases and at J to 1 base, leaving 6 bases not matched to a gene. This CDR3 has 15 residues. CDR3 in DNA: TGCGCCAGCAGTCCCGGGACTATCCGCACAGATACGCAGTATTTT. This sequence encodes CASSPGTIRTDTQYF.

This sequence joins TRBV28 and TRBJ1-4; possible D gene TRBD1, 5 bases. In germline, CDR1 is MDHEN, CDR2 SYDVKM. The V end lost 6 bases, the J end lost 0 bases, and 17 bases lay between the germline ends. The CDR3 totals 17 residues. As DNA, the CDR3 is TGTGCCAGCAGCTCTGACAGAGCAATTCCAACTAATGAAAAACTGTTTTTT. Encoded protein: CASSSDRAIPTNEKLFF.

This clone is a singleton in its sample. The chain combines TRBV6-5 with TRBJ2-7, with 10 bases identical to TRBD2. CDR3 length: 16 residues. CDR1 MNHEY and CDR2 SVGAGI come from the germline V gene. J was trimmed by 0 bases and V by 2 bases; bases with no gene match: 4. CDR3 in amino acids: CASSYRTSGSSYEQYF. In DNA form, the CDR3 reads TGTGCCAGCAGTTACCGGACTAGCGGTAGCTCCTACGAGCAGTACTTC.

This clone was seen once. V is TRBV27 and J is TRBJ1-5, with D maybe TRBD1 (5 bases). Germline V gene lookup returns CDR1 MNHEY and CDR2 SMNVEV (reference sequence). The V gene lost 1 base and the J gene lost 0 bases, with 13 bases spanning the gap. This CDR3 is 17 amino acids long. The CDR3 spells CASSLFQDTYSNQPQHF. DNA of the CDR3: TGTGCCAGCAGTTTATTCCAGGACACGTATAGCAATCAGCCCCAGCATTTT.

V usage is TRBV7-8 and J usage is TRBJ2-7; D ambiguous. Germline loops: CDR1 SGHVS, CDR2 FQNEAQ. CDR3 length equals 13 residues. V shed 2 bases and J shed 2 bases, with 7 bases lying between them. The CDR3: CASSLQVAYEQYF. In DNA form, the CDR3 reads TGTGCCAGCAGCTTACAGGTAGCCTACGAGCAGTACTTC.

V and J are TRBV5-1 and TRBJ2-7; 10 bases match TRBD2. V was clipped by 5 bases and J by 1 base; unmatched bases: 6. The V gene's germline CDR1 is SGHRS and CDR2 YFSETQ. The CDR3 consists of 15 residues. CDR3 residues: CASSLGLAASYEQYF. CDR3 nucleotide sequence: TGCGCCAGCAGTCTAGGACTAGCGGCTTCCTACGAGCAGTACTTC.

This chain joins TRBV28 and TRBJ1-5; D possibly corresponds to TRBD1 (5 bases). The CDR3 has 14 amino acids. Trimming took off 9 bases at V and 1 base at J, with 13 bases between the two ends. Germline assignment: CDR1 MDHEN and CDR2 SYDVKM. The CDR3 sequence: CASWSRGSNQPQHF. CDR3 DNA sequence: TGTGCCAGTTGGAGCCGGGGGAGCAATCAGCCCCAGCATTTT.

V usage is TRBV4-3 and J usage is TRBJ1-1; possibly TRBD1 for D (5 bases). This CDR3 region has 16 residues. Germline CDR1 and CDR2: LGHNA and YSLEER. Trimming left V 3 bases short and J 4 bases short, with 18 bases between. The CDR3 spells CASSHPGGGDGTEAFF. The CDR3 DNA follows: TGCGCCAGCAGCCACCCCGGCGGGGGAGATGGCACTGAAGCTTTCTTT.

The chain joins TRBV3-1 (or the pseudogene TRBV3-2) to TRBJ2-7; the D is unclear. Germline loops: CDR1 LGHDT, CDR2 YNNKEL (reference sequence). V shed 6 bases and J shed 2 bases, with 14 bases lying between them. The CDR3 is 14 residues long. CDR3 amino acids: CASSNQVPPYEQYF. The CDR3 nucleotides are TGTGCCAGCAGTAACCAGGTACCCCCCTACGAGCAGTACTTC.

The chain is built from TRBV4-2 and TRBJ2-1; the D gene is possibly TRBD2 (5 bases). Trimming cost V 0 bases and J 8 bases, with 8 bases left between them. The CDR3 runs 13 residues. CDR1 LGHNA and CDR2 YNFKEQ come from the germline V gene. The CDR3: CASSQDEEDEQFF. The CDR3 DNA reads TGTGCCAGCAGCCAAGATGAGGAGGATGAGCAGTTCTTC.